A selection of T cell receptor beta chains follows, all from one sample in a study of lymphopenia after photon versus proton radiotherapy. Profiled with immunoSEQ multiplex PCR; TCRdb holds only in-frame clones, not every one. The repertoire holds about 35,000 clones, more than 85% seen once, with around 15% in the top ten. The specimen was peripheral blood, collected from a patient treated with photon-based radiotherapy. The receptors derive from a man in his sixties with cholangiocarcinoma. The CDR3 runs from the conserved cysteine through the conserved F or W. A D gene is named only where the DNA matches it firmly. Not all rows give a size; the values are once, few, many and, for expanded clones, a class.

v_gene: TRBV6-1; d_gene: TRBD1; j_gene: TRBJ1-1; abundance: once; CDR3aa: CASSEIGQGFTEAFF; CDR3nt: TGTGCCAGCAGTGAAATTGGACAGGGGTTCACTGAAGCTTTCTTT
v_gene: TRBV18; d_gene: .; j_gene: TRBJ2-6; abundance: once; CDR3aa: CASSPLTGPGANVLTF; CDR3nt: TGTGCCAGCTCACCCCTGACAGGCCCTGGGGCCAACGTCCTGACTTTC
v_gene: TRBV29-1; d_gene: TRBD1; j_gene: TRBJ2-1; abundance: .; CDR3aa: CSVEVRDKTGAPLGYNEQFF; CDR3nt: TGCAGCGTTGAAGTGAGAGATAAGACAGGGGCCCCCCTAGGATACAATGAGCAGTTCTTC
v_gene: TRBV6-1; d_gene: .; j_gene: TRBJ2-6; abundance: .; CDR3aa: CASSEGPGGANVLTF; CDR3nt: TGTGCCAGCAGTGAAGGACCTGGTGGGGCCAACGTCCTGACTTTC
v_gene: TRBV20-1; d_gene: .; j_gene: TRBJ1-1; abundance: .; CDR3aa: CSARDGFREAF; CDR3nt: TGCAGTGCTAGAGATGGCTTCCGGGAGGCTTTT
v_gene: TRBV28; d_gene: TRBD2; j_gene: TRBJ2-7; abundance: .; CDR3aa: CASKTSGSSYEQYF; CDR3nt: TGTGCCAGCAAGACTAGCGGGAGCTCCTACGAGCAGTACTTC
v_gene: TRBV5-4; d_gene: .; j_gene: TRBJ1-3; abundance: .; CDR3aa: CASSLGGPSSGNTIYF; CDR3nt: TGTGCCAGCAGCTTGGGCGGCCCGAGCTCTGGAAACACCATATATTTT
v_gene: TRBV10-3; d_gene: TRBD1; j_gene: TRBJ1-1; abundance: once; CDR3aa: CAISRQGYNTEAFF; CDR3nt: TGTGCCATCAGTAGACAGGGATACAACACTGAAGCTTTCTTT
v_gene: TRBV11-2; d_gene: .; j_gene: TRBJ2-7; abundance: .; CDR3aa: CASSDYEQYF; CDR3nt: TGTGCCAGCAGTGACTACGAGCAGTACTTC
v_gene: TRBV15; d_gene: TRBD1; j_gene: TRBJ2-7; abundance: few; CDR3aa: CATSPAGTGSYEQYF; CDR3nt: TGTGCCACCAGCCCCGCCGGGACAGGAAGCTACGAGCAGTACTTC
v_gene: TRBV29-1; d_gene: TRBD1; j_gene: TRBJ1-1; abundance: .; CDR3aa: CSGEGAPDTEAFF; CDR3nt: TGCAGCGGAGAGGGGGCTCCCGACACTGAAGCTTTCTTT
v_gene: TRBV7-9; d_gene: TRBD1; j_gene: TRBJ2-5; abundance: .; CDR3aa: CASSPERQGGKETQYF; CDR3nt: TGTGCCAGCAGCCCGGAGCGACAGGGTGGAAAAGAGACCCAGTACTTC
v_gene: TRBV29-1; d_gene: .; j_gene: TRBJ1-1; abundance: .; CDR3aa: CSGDSTVNTEAFF; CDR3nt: TGCAGCGGGGACTCGACGGTGAACACTGAAGCTTTCTTT
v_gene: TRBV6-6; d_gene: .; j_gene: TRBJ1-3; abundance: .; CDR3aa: CASSYPSSGNTIYF; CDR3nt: TGTGCCAGCAGTTACCCGAGCTCTGGAAACACCATATATTTT
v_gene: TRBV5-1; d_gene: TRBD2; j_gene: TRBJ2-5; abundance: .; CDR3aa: CASSTSGGEETQYF; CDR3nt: TGCGCCAGCAGTACTAGCGGAGGGGAGGAGACCCAGTACTTC
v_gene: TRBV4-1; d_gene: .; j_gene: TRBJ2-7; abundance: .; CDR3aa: CASSQDANHPAYEQYF; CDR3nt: TGCGCCAGCAGCCAAGACGCGAACCATCCTGCCTACGAGCAGTACTTC
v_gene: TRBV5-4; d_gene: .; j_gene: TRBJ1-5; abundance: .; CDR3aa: CASSYDMSSPQHF; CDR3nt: TGTGCCAGCAGTTATGATATGTCCTCGCCCCAGCATTTT
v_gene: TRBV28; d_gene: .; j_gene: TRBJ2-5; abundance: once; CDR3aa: CASRQLGETQYF; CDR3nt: TGTGCCAGCAGACAATTGGGAGAGACCCAGTACTTC
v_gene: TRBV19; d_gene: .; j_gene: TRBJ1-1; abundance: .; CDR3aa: CASSKSGTPTEAFF; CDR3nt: TGTGCCAGTAGTAAATCAGGGACACCAACTGAAGCTTTCTTT
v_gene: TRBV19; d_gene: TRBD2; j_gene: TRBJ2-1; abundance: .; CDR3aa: CASSISGLAGGEQFF; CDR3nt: TGTGCCAGTAGTATATCGGGACTAGCTGGGGGTGAGCAGTTCTTC
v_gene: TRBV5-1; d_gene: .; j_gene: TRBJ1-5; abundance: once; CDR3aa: CASSLVGDSNQPQHF; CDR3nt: TGCGCCAGCAGCTTGGTTGGGGATAGCAATCAGCCCCAGCATTTT
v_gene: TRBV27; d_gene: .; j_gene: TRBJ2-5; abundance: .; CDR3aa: CASSLGSGPIGETQYF; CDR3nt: TGTGCCAGCAGTTTAGGTTCCGGGCCCATCGGGGAGACCCAGTACTTC
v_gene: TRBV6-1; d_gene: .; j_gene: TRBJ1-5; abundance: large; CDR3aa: CAGGEQVNQPQHF; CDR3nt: TGTGCCGGCGGGGAACAGGTCAATCAGCCCCAGCATTTT
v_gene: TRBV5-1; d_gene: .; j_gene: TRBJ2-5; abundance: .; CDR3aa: CASSLGVGETQYF; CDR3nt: TGCGCCAGCAGCTTGGGAGTGGGGGAGACCCAGTACTTC
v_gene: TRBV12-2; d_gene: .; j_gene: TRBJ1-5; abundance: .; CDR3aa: CASRLAVAGCGNQPQHF; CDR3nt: TGTGCAAGTCGCTTAGCCGTCGCGGGGTGCGGCAATCAGCCCCAGCATTTT
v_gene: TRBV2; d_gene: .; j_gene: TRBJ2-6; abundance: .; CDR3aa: CASSVINPIQSRANVLTF; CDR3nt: TGTGCCAGCAGTGTTATTAATCCGATACAAAGTCGGGCCAACGTCCTGACTTTC
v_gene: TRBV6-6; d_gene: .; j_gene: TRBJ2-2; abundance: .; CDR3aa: CASSPVYEETGELFF; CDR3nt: TGTGCCAGCAGTCCTGTCTATGAAGAGACCGGGGAGCTGTTTTTT
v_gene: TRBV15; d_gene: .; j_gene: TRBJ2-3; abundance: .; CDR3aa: CATSRDLIPSTDTQYF; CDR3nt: TGTGCCACCAGCAGAGATCTAATTCCCTCCACAGATACGCAGTATTTT
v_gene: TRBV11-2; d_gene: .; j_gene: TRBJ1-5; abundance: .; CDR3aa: CASSLSGEWPQHF; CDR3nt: TGTGCCAGCAGTTTAAGTGGGGAGTGGCCCCAGCATTTT
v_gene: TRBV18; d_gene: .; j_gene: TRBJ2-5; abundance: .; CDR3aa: CASSPPIEETQYF; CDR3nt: TGTGCCAGCTCACCACCGATCGAGGAGACCCAGTACTTC
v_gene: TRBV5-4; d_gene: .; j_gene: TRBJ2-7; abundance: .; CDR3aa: CASSFWAGSYEQYF; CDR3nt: TGTGCCAGCAGCTTCTGGGCGGGATCCTACGAGCAGTACTTC
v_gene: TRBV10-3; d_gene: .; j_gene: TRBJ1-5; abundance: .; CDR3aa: CAISVEGRGNQPQHF; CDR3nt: TGTGCCATCAGTGTGGAGGGGAGAGGCAATCAGCCCCAGCATTTT
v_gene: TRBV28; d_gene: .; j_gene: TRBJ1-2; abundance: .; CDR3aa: CASRPEINPLIYGYTF; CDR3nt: TGTGCCAGCAGGCCCGAGATAAACCCCCTAATCTATGGCTACACCTTC
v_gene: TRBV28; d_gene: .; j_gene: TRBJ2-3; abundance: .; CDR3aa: CASSLRYSLGVTDTQYF; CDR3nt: TGTGCCAGCAGTTTACGTTACAGCCTGGGGGTCACAGATACGCAGTATTTT
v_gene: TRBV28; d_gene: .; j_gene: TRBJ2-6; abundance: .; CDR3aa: CASSAGGESSGANVLTF; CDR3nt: TGTGCCAGCAGTGCTGGCGGGGAAAGCTCTGGGGCCAACGTCCTGACTTTC
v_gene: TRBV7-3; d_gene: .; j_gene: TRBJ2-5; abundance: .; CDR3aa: CASSLTGVGQETQYF; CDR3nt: TGTGCCAGCAGCTTAACCGGGGTGGGGCAAGAGACCCAGTACTTC
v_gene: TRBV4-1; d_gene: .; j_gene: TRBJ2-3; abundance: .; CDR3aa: CASSQGAVDTDTQYF; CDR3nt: TGCGCCAGCAGCCAAGGGGCCGTCGACACAGATACGCAGTATTTT
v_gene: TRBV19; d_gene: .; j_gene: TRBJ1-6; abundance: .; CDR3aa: CASSMLLDGNSPLHF; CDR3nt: TGTGCCAGTAGTATGCTCCTCGATGGGAATTCACCCCTCCACTTT
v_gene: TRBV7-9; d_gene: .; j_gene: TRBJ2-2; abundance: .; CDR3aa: CASSSQGGGTGELFF; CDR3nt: TGTGCCAGCAGCTCACAGGGCGGCGGGACCGGGGAGCTGTTTTTT
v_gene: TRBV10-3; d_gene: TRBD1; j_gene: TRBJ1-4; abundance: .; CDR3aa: CAISPGTVATNEKLFF; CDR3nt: TGTGCCATCAGCCCCGGGACAGTAGCAACTAATGAAAAACTGTTTTTT
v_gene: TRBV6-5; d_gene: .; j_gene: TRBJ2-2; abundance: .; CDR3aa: CASSTSTGELFF; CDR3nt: TGTGCCAGCAGCACTAGCACCGGGGAGCTGTTTTTT
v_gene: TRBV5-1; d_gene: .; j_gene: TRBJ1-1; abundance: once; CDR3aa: CASSSTASNTEAFF; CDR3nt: TGCGCCAGCAGCTCGACAGCCTCGAACACTGAAGCTTTCTTT
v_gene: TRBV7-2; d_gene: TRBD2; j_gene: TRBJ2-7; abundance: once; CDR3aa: CASSPTLLAGIPYEQYF; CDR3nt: TGTGCCAGCAGCCCGACCTTACTAGCGGGAATCCCCTACGAGCAGTACTTC
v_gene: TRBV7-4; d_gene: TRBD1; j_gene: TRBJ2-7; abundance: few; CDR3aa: CASSLDRGEYF; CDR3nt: TGTGCCAGCAGCTTAGACAGGGGTGAGTACTTC
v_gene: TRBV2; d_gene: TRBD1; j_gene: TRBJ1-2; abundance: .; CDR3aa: CASSKDRDYGYTF; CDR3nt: TGTGCCAGCAGCAAAGACAGGGACTATGGCTACACCTTC
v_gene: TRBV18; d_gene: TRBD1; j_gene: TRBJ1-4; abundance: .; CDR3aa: CASSSDRGLEKLFF; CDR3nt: TGTGCCAGCTCTTCGGACAGGGGGCTTGAAAAACTGTTTTTT
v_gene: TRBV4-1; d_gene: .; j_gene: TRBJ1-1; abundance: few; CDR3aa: CASSRQDYLNTEAFF; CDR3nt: TGCGCCAGCAGCCGACAGGACTACCTCAACACTGAAGCTTTCTTT
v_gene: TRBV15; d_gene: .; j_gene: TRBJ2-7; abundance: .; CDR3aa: CATSREGLSSYEQYF; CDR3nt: TGTGCCACCAGCAGAGAGGGACTCAGCTCCTACGAGCAGTACTTC
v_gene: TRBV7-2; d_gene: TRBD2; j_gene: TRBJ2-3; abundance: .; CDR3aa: CASSFLADTDTQYF; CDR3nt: TGTGCCAGCAGCTTCCTAGCGGACACAGATACGCAGTATTTT